The 31 T cell receptor beta chains reported below all come from one sample, sequenced in a study of CD8 T cells in ankylosing spondylitis. TCRdb passed the 5' RACE reads through MiXCR, listing each CDR3 protein once. The table records 250,000 to 400,000 distinct CDR3 sequences, around 10% of them present only once. Source material: blood, either unsorted or a sorted T cell fraction (not recorded which). All receptors derive from a female donor with ankylosing spondylitis or in good health (not recorded which).

V is TRBV20-1 and J is TRBJ2-3, with D perhaps TRBD2 (6 bases). V was cut by 3 bases and J by 4 bases, with 11 bases left in between. This CDR3 is 13 amino acids long. CDR1 and CDR2 from the germline V gene are DFQATT and SNEGSKA (reference sequence). The CDR3 sequence: CSARRGMADTQYF. The DNA for the CDR3 is TGCAGTGCTAGGCGCGGGATGGCAGATACGCAGTATTTT.

This clonotype appeared many times. The chain couples TRBV7-8 to TRBJ2-3; D unclear. V shed 4 bases and J shed 4 bases, with 6 bases lying between them. Germline loops: CDR1 SGHVS, CDR2 FQNEAQ. CDR3 size: 12 residues. The CDR3 region has the DNA TGTGCCAGCAGCTCGATAGCAGATACGCAGTATTTT. Translation gives CASSSIADTQYF.

This clonotype was counted only a few times. This CDR3 is CSVEGLAGSYNEQFF. The CDR3 DNA follows: TGCAGCGTTGAAGGCCTAGCGGGCTCCTACAATGAGCAGTTCTTC. V and J are TRBV29-1 and TRBJ2-1, with TRBD2 matching over 8 bases. This CDR3 has 15 residues. Germline V gene lookup returns CDR1 SQVTM and CDR2 ANQGSEA. V dropped 1 base and J dropped 0; count of bases not matched to a gene: 2.

This clonotype was recorded many times. The V gene is TRBV6-2 or TRBV6-3, the J gene TRBJ2-3; tentative D call: TRBD2 (6 bases). From germline, CDR1 is MNHEY and CDR2 SVGEGT. The CDR3 is 17 amino acids. V was clipped by 2 bases and J by 0 bases, with 15 bases between them. This CDR3 reads CASSYDRGTSSTDTQYF. Written as DNA, the CDR3 is TGTGCCAGCAGTTACGACCGCGGGACCTCTAGCACAGATACGCAGTATTTT.

J is TRBJ2-1 and V is TRBV19; 12 bases line up with TRBD1. Per the germline V gene, CDR1 is LNHDA and CDR2 is SQIVND (reference sequence). J was trimmed by 9 bases and V by 5 bases; bases with no gene match: 11. The CDR3 contains 16 residues. CDR3: CASSAIPGQGASEQFF. CDR3 DNA sequence: TGTGCCAGTAGTGCCATTCCGGGACAGGGGGCTAGTGAGCAGTTCTTC.

This clonotype was seen only once. The chain is built from TRBV28 and TRBJ2-3; TRBD2 matches 11 bases. J was trimmed by 1 base and V by 5 bases; bases with no gene match: 2. Germline CDR1 and CDR2: MDHEN and SYDVKM. CDR3 length: 15 amino acids. CDR3 loop: CASSPTSGGTDTQYF. CDR3 DNA sequence: TGTGCCAGCAGTCCGACTAGCGGGGGCACAGATACGCAGTATTTT.

This clonotype came up a few times. The genes are TRBV20-1 and TRBJ1-3; D is ambiguous. CDR1 DFQATT and CDR2 SNEGSKA come from the germline V gene (reference sequence). This CDR3 has 12 amino acids. Trimming removed 8 bases at V and 8 bases at J, with 16 bases between. The CDR3 coding sequence is TGCAGTCTCCCTGTGGGAATGGACACCATATATTTT. It is translated as CSLPVGMDTIYF.

This clonotype was recorded many times. V gene TRBV5-5 combines with J gene TRBJ1-1; D ambiguous. The germline CDR1 and CDR2 sequences are SGHKS and YYEKEE (reference sequence). V lost 1 base to trimming and J lost 8 bases, with 12 bases between them. This CDR3 region has 13 residues. CDR3 loop: CASSLRPTLEAFF. CDR3 nucleotide sequence: TGTGCCAGCAGCTTGCGTCCTACCCTGGAAGCTTTCTTT.

This clonotype has a count of ten or more. The rearrangement uses TRBV6-1 and TRBJ1-5, with D unresolved. CDR3 length equals 14 residues. CDR1 MNHNS and CDR2 SASEGT come from the germline V gene. Trimming left V 4 bases short and J 2 bases short, with 9 bases between. The CDR3 DNA follows: TGTGCCAGCAGTGGGGAGTTTGGCAATCAGCCCCAGCATTTT. It is translated as CASSGEFGNQPQHF.

Only a few counts were recorded for this clonotype. V usage is TRBV7-3 and J usage is TRBJ2-2, with D hard to call. The CDR3 has 14 residues. Germline CDR1 SGHTA, CDR2 FQGTGA. Trimming cost V 5 bases and J 0 bases, with 7 bases left between them. The CDR3 spells CASSPDPNTGELFF. The CDR3 nucleotides are TGTGCCAGCAGCCCCGACCCGAACACCGGGGAGCTGTTTTTT.

The chain carries TRBV6-2 or TRBV6-3 and TRBJ2-7; 10 nucleotides line up with TRBD2. Germline values: CDR1 MNHEY, CDR2 SVGEGT. The CDR3 runs 14 residues. Germline trimming cut 5 bases from V and 6 bases from J; bases unmatched to any gene: 7. The CDR3: CASSPGGLALEQYF. Written as DNA, the CDR3 is TGTGCCAGCAGTCCAGGGGGACTAGCGCTCGAGCAGTACTTC.

At least ten counts were recorded for this clonotype. V usage is TRBV28 and J usage is TRBJ2-6; the D gene is possibly TRBD1 (6 bases). Looked up from germline, CDR1 is MDHEN and CDR2 is SYDVKM. Trimming left V 5 bases short and J 2 bases short, with 7 bases between. The CDR3 consists of 14 residues. For the CDR3, the DNA is TGTGCCAGCAGTACAGGGCCTGGGGCCAACGTCCTGACTTTC. The encoded protein is CASSTGPGANVLTF.

The table lists this clonotype with a few counts. The chain is built from TRBV10-2 and TRBJ2-7; 7 bases are shared with TRBD2. Per the germline V gene, CDR1 is WSHSY and CDR2 is SAAADI. J was trimmed by 0 bases and V by 3 bases; bases with no gene match: 5. The CDR3 sequence is 15 residues long. The CDR3, as DNA: TGCGCCAGCAGTGAAGGGTCTAGCGGCTCCTACGAGCAGTACTTC. Protein sequence: CASSEGSSGSYEQYF.

This clonotype was observed at least ten times. This chain joins TRBV5-6 and TRBJ2-1; D perhaps matches TRBD2 (5 bases). V gave up 5 bases and J gave up 9 bases, with 15 bases separating them. The germline gives CDR1 SGHDT, CDR2 YYEEEE. This CDR3 comprises 13 residues. In DNA form, the CDR3 reads TGTGCCAGCAGGTACACTAGTTTGGGTGAGCAGTTCTTC. Its protein product is CASRYTSLGEQFF.

The rearrangement joins TRBV11-2 to TRBJ2-3; no clear D gene. CDR1 is SGHAT and CDR2 is FQNNGV in the germline V gene. The length of the CDR3 is 15 residues. Trimming removed 3 bases from V and 0 bases from J, with 10 bases in between. The CDR3 loop is CASSFRASSTDTQYF. The CDR3 nucleotides are TGTGCCAGCAGCTTTCGGGCATCTAGCACAGATACGCAGTATTTT.

Ten or more counts support this clonotype. The J gene is TRBJ1-2, the V gene TRBV5-1; TRBD1 matches 7 bases. Germline values: CDR1 SGHRS, CDR2 YFSETQ. CDR3 length: 13 amino acids. V lost 0 bases and J lost 8; bases outside the gene matches: 4. In DNA form, the CDR3 reads TGCGCCAGCAGCTTGGAAGGGGGCCGGGGCTACACCTTC. Encoded protein: CASSLEGGRGYTF.

This clonotype appeared many times. This rearrangement joins TRBV7-9 to TRBJ1-1, with no clear D. V gave up 6 bases and J gave up 11 bases, with 13 bases separating them. CDR1 and CDR2 (germline): SEHNR, FQNEAQ (reference sequence). The CDR3 is 11 residues long. Here the CDR3 reads CASSRDAGAFF. For the CDR3, the DNA is TGTGCCAGCAGTCGGGATGCCGGGGCTTTCTTT.

A few counts support this clonotype. V gene TRBV20-1 combines with J gene TRBJ2-7; a possible D gene is TRBD1 (5 bases). The V gene's germline CDR1 is DFQATT and CDR2 SNEGSKA (reference sequence). Trimming pared 1 base from V and 2 bases from J, leaving 12 bases between. The CDR3 has 14 residues. The CDR3 sequence is CSARGDSSPYEQYF. CDR3 DNA sequence: TGCAGTGCTAGAGGTGACAGCAGCCCCTACGAGCAGTACTTC.

Only a few counts were recorded for this clonotype. This rearrangement joins TRBV27 to TRBJ2-7; TRBD2 agrees at 7 bases. CDR1 MNHEY and CDR2 SMNVEV come from the germline V gene (reference sequence). There are 12 residues in the CDR3. The junction had 4 bases not matched to a gene; V was cut back by 8 bases and J by 3 bases. DNA of the CDR3: TGTGCCAGCGGGGGGGGAATCTACGAGCAGTACTTC. It is translated as CASGGGIYEQYF.

This clonotype was seen only a few times. The CDR3 DNA reads as TGCGCCAGCACCATGGGGGGGCGCCGTTCGGGCTACACCTTC. As protein: CASTMGGRRSGYTF. V usage is TRBV5-1 and J usage is TRBJ1-2; D may be TRBD1 (6 bases). V dropped 6 bases and J dropped 8 bases, with 20 bases sitting between them. This CDR3 has 14 residues. Germline V CDR1 and CDR2: SGHRS, YFSETQ.

This clonotype was seen many times. The rearrangement links TRBV12-3 or TRBV12-4 to TRBJ1-5; 8 nucleotides match TRBD1. V gave up 7 bases and J gave up 5 bases; unmatched junction bases: 4. This CDR3 comprises 13 residues. CDR3 bases: TGTGCCAGCACCTCGACAGGGGATCAGCCCCAGCATTTT. Amino acids: CASTSTGDQPQHF.

In this sample, this clonotype turned up many times. The CDR3 region is CSARDSRAAGYTF. CDR3 coding DNA: TGCAGTGCTAGAGATAGTAGGGCTGCTGGCTACACCTTC. The J gene is TRBJ1-2, the V gene TRBV20-1; D unresolved. The germline V gene encodes CDR1 DFQATT and CDR2 SNEGSKA (reference sequence). V lost 0 bases and J 7 bases, leaving 12 bases between the germline ends. The CDR3 contains 13 residues.

CDR3 nucleotide sequence: TGTGCCAGCAGCCCACGGGACTTGAACACTGAAGCTTTCTTT. This gives the protein CASSPRDLNTEAFF. This sequence joins TRBV4-2 and TRBJ1-1, with D maybe TRBD1 (5 bases). Germline CDR1 and CDR2: LGHNA and YNFKEQ. The V end was cut by 4 bases, the J end by 0 bases, with 9 bases between. The CDR3 runs to 14 residues.

This clonotype was seen at least ten times. The CDR3: CSASRRQGNTEAFF. For the CDR3, the DNA is TGCAGTGCTAGCCGTCGCCAAGGGAACACTGAAGCTTTCTTT. This chain joins TRBV20-1 and TRBJ1-1; no clear D. CDR1 and CDR2 from the germline V gene are DFQATT and SNEGSKA (reference sequence). Deletions cut 3 bases from V and 1 base from J, with 12 bases between. The CDR3 is made up of 14 amino acids.

This clonotype was detected many times. The chain has TRBV15 and TRBJ2-3; 7 bases map to TRBD2. After removal of 0 bases from V and 2 bases from J, the junction contained 5 bases not matched to a gene. CDR1 is LNHNV, CDR2 YYDKDF, per germline (reference sequence). The CDR3 length is 16 residues. The CDR3 loop is CATSRDGKRDTDTQYF. The CDR3 DNA reads as TGTGCCACCAGCAGAGATGGCAAGCGGGACACAGATACGCAGTATTTT.

The chain is built from TRBV18 and TRBJ2-5; a possible D gene is TRBD1 (5 bases). Trimming pared 2 bases from V and 1 base from J, leaving 11 bases between. There are 15 residues in the CDR3. In germline, CDR1 is KGHSH, CDR2 LQKENI. The CDR3 nucleotides read TGTGCCAGCTCACCAACCCAGGGTACCCAAGAGACCCAGTACTTC. Protein sequence: CASSPTQGTQETQYF.

This chain uses TRBV2 with TRBJ2-1; no definite D call. The CDR3 length is 10 residues. Germline V CDR1 and CDR2: SNHLY, FYNNEI. V dropped 8 bases and J dropped 11 bases, with 10 bases sitting between them. In DNA, the CDR3 is TGTGCCAGCGGAGATGTCAAGCAGTTCTTC. It encodes CASGDVKQFF.

There are many counts of this clonotype. The chain joins TRBV5-1 to TRBJ2-7; 9 bases align to TRBD1. CDR3 size: 13 residues. Germline trimming cut 4 bases from V and 3 bases from J; bases unmatched to any gene: 2. CDR1 and CDR2 (germline): SGHRS, YFSETQ. The CDR3 protein is CASSRQGDYEQYF. The CDR3 nucleotides read TGCGCCAGCAGCAGACAGGGGGACTACGAGCAGTACTTC.

In the case of this clonotype: A much larger clone differs by one base, so this may be a read error. The rearrangement links TRBV5-1 to TRBJ2-5, with D hard to call. Germline V gene lookup returns CDR1 SGHRS and CDR2 YFSETQ. The CDR3 runs 14 residues. In DNA form, the CDR3 reads TGCGCCAGCAGCTTGGCCCAACGTCAAGAGACCCAGTCCTTC. Translating gives CASSLAQRQETQSF.

This clonotype was recorded at least ten times. V is TRBV10-3 and J is TRBJ1-6; 8 nucleotides align to TRBD1. The V gene's germline CDR1 is ENHRY and CDR2 SYGVKD. The trim removed 6 bases at V and 9 bases at J, leaving 19 bases unmatched. This CDR3 is built from 18 residues. In nucleotides, the CDR3 is TGTGCCATCAGGCCGGCGGGACAGGTATCTTTGGGGATTTCACCCCTCCACTTT. Its translation: CAIRPAGQVSLGISPLHF.

The chain employs TRBV7-2 and TRBJ1-2; no clear D. The V gene's germline CDR1 is SGHTA and CDR2 FQGNSA. V was pared by 2 bases and J by 7 bases, with 8 bases between. This CDR3 region has 12 residues. The CDR3 sequence: CASSLNLSGYTF. The CDR3 DNA reads TGTGCCAGCAGCTTAAACCTCTCTGGCTACACCTTC.